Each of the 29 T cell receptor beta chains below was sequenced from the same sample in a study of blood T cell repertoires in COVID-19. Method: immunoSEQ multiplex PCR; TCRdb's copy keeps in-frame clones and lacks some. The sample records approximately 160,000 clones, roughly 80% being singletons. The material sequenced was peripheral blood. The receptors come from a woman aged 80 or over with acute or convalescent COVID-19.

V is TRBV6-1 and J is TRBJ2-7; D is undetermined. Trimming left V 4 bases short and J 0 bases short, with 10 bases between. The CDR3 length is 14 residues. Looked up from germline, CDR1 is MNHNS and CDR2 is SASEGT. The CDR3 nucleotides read TGTGCCAGCAGTGTCCAGGTCCCCTCCTACGAGCAGTACTTC. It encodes CASSVQVPSYEQYF.

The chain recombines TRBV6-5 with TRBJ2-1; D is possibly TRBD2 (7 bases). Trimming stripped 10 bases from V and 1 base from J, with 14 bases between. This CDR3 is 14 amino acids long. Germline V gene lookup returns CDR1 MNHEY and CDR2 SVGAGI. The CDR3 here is CATTAGASYNEQFF. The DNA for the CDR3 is TGTGCCACCACCGCGGGGGCTTCCTACAATGAGCAGTTCTTC.

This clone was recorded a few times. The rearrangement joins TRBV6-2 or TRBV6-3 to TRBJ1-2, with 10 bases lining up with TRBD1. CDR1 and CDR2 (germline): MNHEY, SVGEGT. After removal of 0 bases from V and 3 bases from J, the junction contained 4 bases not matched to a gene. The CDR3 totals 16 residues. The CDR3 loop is CASSYSSGQGYYGYTF. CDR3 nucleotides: TGTGCCAGCAGTTACTCCTCGGGACAGGGGTACTATGGCTACACCTTC.

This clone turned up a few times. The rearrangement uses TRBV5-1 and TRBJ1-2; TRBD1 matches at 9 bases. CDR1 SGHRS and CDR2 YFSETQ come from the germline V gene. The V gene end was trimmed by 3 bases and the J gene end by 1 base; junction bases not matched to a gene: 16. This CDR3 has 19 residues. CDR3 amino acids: CASSSNGGTGSLNNYGYTF. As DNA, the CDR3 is TGCGCCAGCAGCTCCAATGGAGGGACAGGGAGTTTAAATAACTATGGCTACACCTTC.

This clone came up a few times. The CDR3 DNA follows: TGTGCCAGCAGTTACTCGGCAGATAACTATGGCTACACCTTC. It translates to CASSYSADNYGYTF. The V call is TRBV6-2 or TRBV6-3, the J call TRBJ1-2; D remains unclear. The CDR3 is 14 amino acids. V dropped 0 bases and J dropped 1 base, with 6 bases sitting between them. Germline-derived CDR1 and CDR2 are MNHEY and SVGEGT.

The CDR3 bases are TGTGCCAGTGGCCTCCGGGACTCGAATGAAAAACTGTTTTTT. This gives the protein CASGLRDSNEKLFF. The chain recombines TRBV19 with TRBJ1-4; D is perhaps TRBD1 (5 bases). V lost 8 bases, J lost 5 bases, and 15 bases lay in between. The CDR3 has 14 residues. Germline CDR1 reads LNHDA; CDR2 reads SQIVND (reference sequence).

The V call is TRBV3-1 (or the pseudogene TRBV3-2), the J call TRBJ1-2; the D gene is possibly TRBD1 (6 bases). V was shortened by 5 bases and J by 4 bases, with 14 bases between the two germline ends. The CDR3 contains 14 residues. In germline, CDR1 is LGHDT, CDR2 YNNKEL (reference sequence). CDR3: CASSTTGLSYGYTF. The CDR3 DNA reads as TGTGCCAGCAGCACCACAGGGCTTTCCTATGGCTACACCTTC.

The CDR3, as DNA: TGTGCCAGTAGTCCCCCCGGGACACAAAACACTGAAGCTTTCTTT. As protein: CASSPPGTQNTEAFF. The chain joins TRBV19 to TRBJ1-1; a possible D gene is TRBD1 (6 bases). Trimming pared 5 bases from V and 2 bases from J, leaving 15 bases between. The germline gives CDR1 LNHDA, CDR2 SQIVND (reference sequence). This CDR3 contains 15 residues.

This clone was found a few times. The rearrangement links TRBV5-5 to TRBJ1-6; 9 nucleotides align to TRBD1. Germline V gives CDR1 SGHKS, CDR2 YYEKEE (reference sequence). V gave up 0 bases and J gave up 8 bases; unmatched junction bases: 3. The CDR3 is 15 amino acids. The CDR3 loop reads CASSLVWTGDSPLHF. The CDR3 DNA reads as TGTGCCAGCAGCTTGGTTTGGACAGGGGATTCACCCCTCCACTTT.

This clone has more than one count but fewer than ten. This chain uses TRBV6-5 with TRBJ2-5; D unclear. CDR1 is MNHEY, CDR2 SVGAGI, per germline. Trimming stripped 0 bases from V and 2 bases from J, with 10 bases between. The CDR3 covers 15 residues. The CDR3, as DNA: TGTGCCAGCAGTTACTCAGTCACACAGCAAGAGACCCAGTACTTC. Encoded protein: CASSYSVTQQETQYF.

This CDR3 is CASKGSGNTIYF. CDR3 sequence (DNA): TGTGCCAGCAAGGGGTCTGGAAACACCATATATTTT. The V gene is TRBV3-1 (or the pseudogene TRBV3-2), the J gene TRBJ1-3; perhaps TRBD1 as D (5 bases). Germline assignment: CDR1 LGHDT and CDR2 YNNKEL (reference sequence). The CDR3 totals 12 residues. V lost 7 bases to trimming and J lost 1 base, with 5 bases between them.

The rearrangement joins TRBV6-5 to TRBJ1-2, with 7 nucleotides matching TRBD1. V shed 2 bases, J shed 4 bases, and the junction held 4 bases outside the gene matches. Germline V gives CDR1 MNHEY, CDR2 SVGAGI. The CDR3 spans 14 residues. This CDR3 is CASSYDRAGYGYTF. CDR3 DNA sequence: TGTGCCAGCAGTTACGACAGGGCGGGCTATGGCTACACCTTC.

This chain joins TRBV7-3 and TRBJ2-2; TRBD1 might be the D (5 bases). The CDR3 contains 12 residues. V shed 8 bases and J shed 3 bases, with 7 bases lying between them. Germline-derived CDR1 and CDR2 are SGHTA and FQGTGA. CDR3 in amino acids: CASEGDTGELFF. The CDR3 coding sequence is TGTGCCAGCGAAGGGGACACCGGGGAGCTGTTTTTT.

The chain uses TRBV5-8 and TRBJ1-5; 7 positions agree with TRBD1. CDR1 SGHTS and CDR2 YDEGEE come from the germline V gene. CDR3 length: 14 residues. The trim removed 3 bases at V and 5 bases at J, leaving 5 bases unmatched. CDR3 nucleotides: TGTGCCAGCAGCTCGACAGGGCTCGATCAGCCCCAGCATTTT. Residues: CASSSTGLDQPQHF.

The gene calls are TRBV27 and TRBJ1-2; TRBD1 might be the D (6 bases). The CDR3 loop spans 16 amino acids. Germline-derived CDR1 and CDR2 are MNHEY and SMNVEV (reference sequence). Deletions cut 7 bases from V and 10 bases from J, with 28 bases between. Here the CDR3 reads CASMSSSTGFWATYTF. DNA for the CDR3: TGTGCCAGCATGTCATCAAGTACAGGGTTTTGGGCTACCTACACCTTC.

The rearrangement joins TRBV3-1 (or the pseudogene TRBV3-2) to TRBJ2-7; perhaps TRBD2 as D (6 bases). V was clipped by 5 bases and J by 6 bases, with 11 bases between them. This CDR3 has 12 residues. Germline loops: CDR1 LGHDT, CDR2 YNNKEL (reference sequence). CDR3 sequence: CASSATSSEQYF. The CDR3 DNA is TGTGCCAGCAGCGCCACTAGCTCCGAGCAGTACTTC.

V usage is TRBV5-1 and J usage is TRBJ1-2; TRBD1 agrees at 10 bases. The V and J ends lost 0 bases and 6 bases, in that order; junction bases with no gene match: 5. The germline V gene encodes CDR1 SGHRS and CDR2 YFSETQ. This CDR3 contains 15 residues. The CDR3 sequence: CASSLVTGGANGYTF. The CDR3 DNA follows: TGCGCCAGCAGCTTGGTGACAGGGGGCGCCAATGGCTACACCTTC.

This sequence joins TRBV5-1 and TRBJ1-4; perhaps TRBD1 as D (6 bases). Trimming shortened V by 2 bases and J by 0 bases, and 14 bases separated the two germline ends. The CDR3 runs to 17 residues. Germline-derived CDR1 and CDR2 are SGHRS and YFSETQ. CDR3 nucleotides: TGCGCCAGCAGCTTCGCTGGGGACATCTCAACTAATGAAAAACTGTTTTTT. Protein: CASSFAGDISTNEKLFF.

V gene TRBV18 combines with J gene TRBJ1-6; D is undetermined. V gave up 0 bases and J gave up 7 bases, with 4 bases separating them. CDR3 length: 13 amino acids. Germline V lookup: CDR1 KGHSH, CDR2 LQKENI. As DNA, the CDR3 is TGTGCCAGCTCACCACCTGAGAATTCACCCCTCCACTTT. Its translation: CASSPPENSPLHF.

This CDR3 reads CASSPILAGGDTQYF. CDR3 bases: TGTGCCAGCAGTCCGATACTAGCGGGAGGAGATACGCAGTATTTT. The genes are TRBV3-1 (or the pseudogene TRBV3-2) and TRBJ2-3; 12 nucleotides line up with TRBD2. The CDR3 has 15 residues. The germline gives CDR1 LGHDT, CDR2 YNNKEL (reference sequence). The V segment lost 6 bases and the J segment 5 bases; nucleotides outside the gene matches: 6.

CDR3 nucleotides: TGTGCCAGCAGCCAAACGTCGGGACTCCCTGAAGCTTTCTTT. Translating it yields CASSQTSGLPEAFF. The gene calls are TRBV4-2 and TRBJ1-1, with D possibly being TRBD1 (5 bases). The V gene lost 2 bases and the J gene lost 6 bases, with 13 bases spanning the gap. Germline CDR1 reads LGHNA; CDR2 reads YNFKEQ. This CDR3 spans 14 amino acids.

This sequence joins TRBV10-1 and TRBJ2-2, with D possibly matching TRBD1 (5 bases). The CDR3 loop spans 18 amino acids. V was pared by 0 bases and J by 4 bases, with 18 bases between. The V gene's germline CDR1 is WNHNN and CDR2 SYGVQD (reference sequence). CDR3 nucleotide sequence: TGCGCCAGCAGTGAGTCGATAGGGGAATATTTCTCCACCGGGGAGCTGTTTTTT. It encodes CASSESIGEYFSTGELFF.

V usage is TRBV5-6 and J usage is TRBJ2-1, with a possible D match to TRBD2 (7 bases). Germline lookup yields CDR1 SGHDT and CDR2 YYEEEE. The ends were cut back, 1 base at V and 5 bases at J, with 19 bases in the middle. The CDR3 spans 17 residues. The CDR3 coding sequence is TGTGCCAGCAGCTTGATAGGGGGGGACTCTAAAAACAATGAGCAGTTCTTC. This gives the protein CASSLIGGDSKNNEQFF.

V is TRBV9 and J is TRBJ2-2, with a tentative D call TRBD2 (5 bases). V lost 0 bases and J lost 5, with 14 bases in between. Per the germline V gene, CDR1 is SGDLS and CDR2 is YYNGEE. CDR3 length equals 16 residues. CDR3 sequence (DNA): TGTGCCAGCAGCGTAGTGGTTAGCTCGGGGACCGGGGAGCTGTTTTTT. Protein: CASSVVVSSGTGELFF. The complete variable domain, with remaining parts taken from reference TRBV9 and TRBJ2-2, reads DSGVTQTPKHLITATGQRVTLRCSPRSGDLSVYWYQQSLDQGLQFLIQYYNGEERAKGNILERFSAQQFPDLHSELNLSSLELGDSALYFCASSVVVSSGTGELFFGEGSRLTVL.

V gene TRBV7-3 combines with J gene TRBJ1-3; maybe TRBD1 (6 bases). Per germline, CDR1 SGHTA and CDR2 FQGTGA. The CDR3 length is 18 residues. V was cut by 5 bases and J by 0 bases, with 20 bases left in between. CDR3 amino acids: CASSRGGRDTISGNTIYF. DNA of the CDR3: TGTGCCAGCAGCCGCGGCGGCCGGGACACCATCTCTGGAAACACCATATATTTT.

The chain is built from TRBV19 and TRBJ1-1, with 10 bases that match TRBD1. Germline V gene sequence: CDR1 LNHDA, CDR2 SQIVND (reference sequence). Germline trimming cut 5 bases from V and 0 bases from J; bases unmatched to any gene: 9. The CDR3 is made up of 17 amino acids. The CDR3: CASSVTGGKLLNTEAFF. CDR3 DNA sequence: TGTGCCAGTAGTGTGACAGGGGGCAAGCTTTTGAACACTGAAGCTTTCTTT.

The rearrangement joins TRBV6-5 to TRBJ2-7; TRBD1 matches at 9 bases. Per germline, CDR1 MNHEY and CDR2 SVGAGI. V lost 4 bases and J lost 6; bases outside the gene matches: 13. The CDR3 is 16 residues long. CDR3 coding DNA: TGTGCCAGCAGTTCCCGACAGGGGGAAGACTTCGGCGAGCAGTACTTC. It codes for CASSSRQGEDFGEQYF.

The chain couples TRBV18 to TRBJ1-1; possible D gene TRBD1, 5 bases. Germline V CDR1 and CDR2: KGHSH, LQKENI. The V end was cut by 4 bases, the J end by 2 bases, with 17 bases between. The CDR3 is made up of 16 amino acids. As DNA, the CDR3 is TGTGCCAGCTCACGGGGGGATGGGCGGTATAACACTGAAGCTTTCTTT. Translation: CASSRGDGRYNTEAFF.

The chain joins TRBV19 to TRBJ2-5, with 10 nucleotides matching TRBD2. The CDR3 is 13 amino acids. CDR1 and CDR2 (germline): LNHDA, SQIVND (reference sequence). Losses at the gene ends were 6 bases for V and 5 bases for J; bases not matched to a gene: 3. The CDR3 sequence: CASSLSGRETQYF. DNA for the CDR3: TGTGCCAGTAGCCTTAGCGGGAGGGAGACCCAGTACTTC. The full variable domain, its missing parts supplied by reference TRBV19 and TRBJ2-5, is DGGITQSPKYLFRKEGQNVTLSCEQNLNHDAMYWYRQDPGQGLRLIYYSQIVNDFQKGDIAEGYSVSREKKESFPLTVTSAQKNPTAFYLCASSLSGRETQYFGPGTRLLVL.